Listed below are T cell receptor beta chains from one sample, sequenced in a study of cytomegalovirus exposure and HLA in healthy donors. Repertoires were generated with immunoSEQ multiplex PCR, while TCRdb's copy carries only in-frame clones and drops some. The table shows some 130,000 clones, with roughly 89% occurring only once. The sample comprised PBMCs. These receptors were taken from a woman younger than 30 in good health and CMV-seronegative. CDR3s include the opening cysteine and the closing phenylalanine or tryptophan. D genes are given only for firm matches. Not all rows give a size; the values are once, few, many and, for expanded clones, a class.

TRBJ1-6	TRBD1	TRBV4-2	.	CASREGQGDSPLHF	TGTGCCAGCAGGGAGGGACAGGGTGATTCACCCCTCCACTTT
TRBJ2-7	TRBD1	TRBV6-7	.	CEGQGAFSYEQYF	TGTGAAGGACAGGGGGCTTTCTCCTACGAGCAGTACTTC
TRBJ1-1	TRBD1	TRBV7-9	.	CASSRGTANTEAFF	TGTGCCAGCAGTCGGGGGACAGCGAACACTGAAGCTTTCTTT
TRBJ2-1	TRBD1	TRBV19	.	CASSPWDRGHNEQFF	TGTGCCAGTAGCCCATGGGACAGGGGACACAATGAGCAGTTCTTC
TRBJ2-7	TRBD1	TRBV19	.	CASSSGQGINYEQYF	TGTGCCAGTAGTAGCGGACAGGGAATTAACTACGAGCAGTACTTC
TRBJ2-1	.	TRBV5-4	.	CAAAGGQEDNEQFF	TGTGCCGCCGCCGGGGGGCAAGAAGACAATGAGCAGTTCTTC
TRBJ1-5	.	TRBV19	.	CASSMRQVQGNQPQHF	TGTGCCAGTAGTATGAGACAGGTCCAGGGGAATCAGCCCCAGCATTTT
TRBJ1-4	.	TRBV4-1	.	CASSPLGEKLFF	TGCGCCAGCAGCCCCCTCGGTGAAAAACTGTTTTTT
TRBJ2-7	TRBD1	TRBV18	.	CASSPGQGSLYEQYF	TGTGCCAGCTCACCGGGACAGGGGTCTTTGTACGAGCAGTACTTC
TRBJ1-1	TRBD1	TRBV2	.	CARGGQGSSVAFF	TGTGCCAGGGGAGGACAGGGATCGAGTGTAGCTTTCTTT
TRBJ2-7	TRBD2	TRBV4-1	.	CASSQDLAGSTYEQYF	TGCGCCAGCAGCCAAGATCTAGCGGGGAGCACCTACGAGCAGTACTTC
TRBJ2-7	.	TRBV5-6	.	CASSWPRAGASYEQYF	TGTGCCAGCAGCTGGCCGCGTGCAGGGGCCTCCTACGAGCAGTACTTC
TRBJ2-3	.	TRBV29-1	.	CSETGPSTDTQYF	TGCAGCGAGACAGGCCCTAGCACAGATACGCAGTATTTT
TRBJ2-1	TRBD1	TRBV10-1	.	CASSTRPGGPYNEQFF	TGCGCCAGCAGTACCCGCCCAGGGGGCCCTTACAATGAGCAGTTCTTC
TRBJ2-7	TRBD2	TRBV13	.	CASSRRSGGASGSYEQYF	TGTGCCAGCAGCCGCCGTTCGGGGGGAGCCTCTGGCTCCTACGAGCAGTACTTC
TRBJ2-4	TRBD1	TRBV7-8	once	CASSPLQGAGNIQYF	TGTGCCAGCAGCCCTCTACAGGGGGCGGGGAACATTCAGTACTTC
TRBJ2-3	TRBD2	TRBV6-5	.	CASTASGGGTQYF	TGTGCCAGCACGGCTAGCGGGGGTGGTACGCAGTATTTT
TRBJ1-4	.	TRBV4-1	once	CASSQERLFNNEKLFF	TGCGCCAGCAGCCAAGAGCGGCTATTTAATAATGAAAAACTGTTTTTT
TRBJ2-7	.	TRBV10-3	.	CAISESGASSYEQYF	TGTGCCATCAGTGAGTCTGGGGCCTCATCCTACGAGCAGTACTTC
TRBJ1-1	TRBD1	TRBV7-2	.	CASSSRQGEGNTEAFF	TGTGCCAGCAGCTCTAGACAGGGCGAAGGGAACACTGAAGCTTTCTTT
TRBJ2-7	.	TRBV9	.	CASSSPGTRGEQYF	TGTGCCAGCAGCTCGCCAGGGACACGGGGCGAGCAGTACTTC
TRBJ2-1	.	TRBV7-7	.	CASSFRTTFLTGQFF	TGTGCTAGCAGCTTCAGGACTACCTTTCTGACGGGGCAGTTCTTC
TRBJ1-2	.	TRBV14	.	CASSPSYGYTF	TGTGCCAGCAGCCCCTCTTATGGCTACACCTTC
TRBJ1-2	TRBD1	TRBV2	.	CASSVRQGSDGYTF	TGTGCCAGCAGTGTCCGACAGGGGTCGGATGGCTACACCTTC
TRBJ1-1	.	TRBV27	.	CASSHRDTNTEAFF	TGTGCCAGCAGTCACAGGGACACGAACACTGAAGCTTTCTTT
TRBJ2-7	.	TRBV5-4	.	CASRRDMGSYEQYF	TGTGCCAGCAGACGGGACATGGGCTCCTACGAGCAGTACTTC
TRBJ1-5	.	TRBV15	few	CATSSGRNQPQHF	TGTGCCACCAGCAGCGGGAGGAATCAGCCCCAGCATTTT
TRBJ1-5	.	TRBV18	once	CASSAGSGIQQPQHF	TGTGCCAGCTCCGCGGGATCAGGGATACAACAGCCCCAGCATTTT
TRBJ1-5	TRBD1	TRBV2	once	CASNTGTASQPQHF	TGTGCCAGCAATACTGGGACAGCATCTCAGCCCCAGCATTTT
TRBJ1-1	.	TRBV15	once	CATSRVVNTEAFF	TGTGCCACCAGCAGAGTAGTGAACACTGAAGCTTTCTTT
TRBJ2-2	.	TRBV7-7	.	CASSLAFGGPYTGELFF	TGTGCTAGCAGCTTAGCTTTCGGGGGGCCATACACCGGGGAGCTGTTTTTT
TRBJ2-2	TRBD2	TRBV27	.	CASSGGLAGDSGTGELFF	TGTGCCAGCAGTGGGGGACTAGCGGGGGACTCCGGGACCGGGGAGCTGTTTTTT
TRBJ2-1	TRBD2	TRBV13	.	CASSLRRLERGRNNEQFF	TGTGCCAGCAGCTTACGACGTTTGGAGCGGGGGAGAAACAATGAGCAGTTCTTC
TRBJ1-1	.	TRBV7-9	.	CASSRVGGAANTEAFF	TGTGCCAGCAGCCGCGTCGGGGGGGCCGCAAACACTGAAGCTTTCTTT
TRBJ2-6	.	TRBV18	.	CASSQEGLTSGANVLTF	TGTGCCAGCTCACAAGAAGGACTGACCTCTGGGGCCAACGTCCTGACTTTC
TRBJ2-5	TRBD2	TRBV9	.	CASSPGLAGLRETQYF	TGTGCCAGCAGCCCAGGACTAGCGGGGCTAAGAGAGACCCAGTACTTC
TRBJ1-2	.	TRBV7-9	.	CASSLAGALVWDF	TGTGCCAGCAGCTTAGCGGGGGCCTTAGTCTGGGACTTC